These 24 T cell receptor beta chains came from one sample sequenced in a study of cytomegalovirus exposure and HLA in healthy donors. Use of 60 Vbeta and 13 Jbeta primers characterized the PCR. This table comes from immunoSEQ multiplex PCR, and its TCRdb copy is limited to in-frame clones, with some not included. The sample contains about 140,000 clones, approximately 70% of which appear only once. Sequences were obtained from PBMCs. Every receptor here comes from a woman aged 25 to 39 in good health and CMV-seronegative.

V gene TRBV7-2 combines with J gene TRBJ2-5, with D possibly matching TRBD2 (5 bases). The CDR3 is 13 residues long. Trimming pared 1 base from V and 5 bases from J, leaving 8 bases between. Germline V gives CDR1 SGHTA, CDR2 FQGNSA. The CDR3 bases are TGTGCCAGCAGCTTAGGGACTTCCGAGACCCAGTACTTC. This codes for CASSLGTSETQYF.

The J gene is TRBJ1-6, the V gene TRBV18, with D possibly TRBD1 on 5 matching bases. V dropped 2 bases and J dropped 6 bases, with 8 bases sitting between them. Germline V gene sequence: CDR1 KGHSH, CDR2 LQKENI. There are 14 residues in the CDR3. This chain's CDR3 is CASSPRGGNSPLHF. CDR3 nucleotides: TGTGCCAGCTCACCAAGGGGTGGTAATTCACCCCTCCACTTT.

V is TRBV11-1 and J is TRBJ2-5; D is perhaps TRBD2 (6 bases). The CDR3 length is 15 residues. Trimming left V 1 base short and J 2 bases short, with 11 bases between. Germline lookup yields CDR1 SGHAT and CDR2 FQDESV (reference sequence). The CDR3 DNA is TGTGCCAGCAGCTTAGACGGACGGGGGCAAGAGACCCAGTACTTC. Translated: CASSLDGRGQETQYF.

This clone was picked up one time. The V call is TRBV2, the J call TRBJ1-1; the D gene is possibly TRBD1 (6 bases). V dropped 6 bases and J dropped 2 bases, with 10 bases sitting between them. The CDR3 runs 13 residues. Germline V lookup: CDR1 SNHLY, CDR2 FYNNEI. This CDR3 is CASRSDRNTEAFF. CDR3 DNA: TGTGCCAGCAGATCGGACAGAAACACTGAAGCTTTCTTT.

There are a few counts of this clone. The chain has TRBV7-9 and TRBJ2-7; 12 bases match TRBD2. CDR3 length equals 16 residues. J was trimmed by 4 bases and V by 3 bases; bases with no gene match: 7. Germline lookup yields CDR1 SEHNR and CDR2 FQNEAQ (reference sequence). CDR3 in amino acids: CASSFVLAGGRYEQYF. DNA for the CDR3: TGTGCCAGCAGCTTTGTGCTAGCGGGAGGGAGATACGAGCAGTACTTC.

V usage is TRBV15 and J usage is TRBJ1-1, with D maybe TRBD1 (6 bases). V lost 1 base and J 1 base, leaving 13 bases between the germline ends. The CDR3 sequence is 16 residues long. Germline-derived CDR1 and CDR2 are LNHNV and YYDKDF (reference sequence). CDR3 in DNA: TGTGCCACCAGCAGAGGAACAGGGAGGGCGAACACTGAAGCTTTCTTT. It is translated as CATSRGTGRANTEAFF.

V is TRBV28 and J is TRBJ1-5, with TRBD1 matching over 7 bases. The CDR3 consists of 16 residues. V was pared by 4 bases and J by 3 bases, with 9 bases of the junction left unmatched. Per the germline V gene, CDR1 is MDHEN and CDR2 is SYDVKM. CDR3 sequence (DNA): TGTGCCAGCAGTTGGGCGGTGGACAGGTACAATCAGCCCCAGCATTTT. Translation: CASSWAVDRYNQPQHF.

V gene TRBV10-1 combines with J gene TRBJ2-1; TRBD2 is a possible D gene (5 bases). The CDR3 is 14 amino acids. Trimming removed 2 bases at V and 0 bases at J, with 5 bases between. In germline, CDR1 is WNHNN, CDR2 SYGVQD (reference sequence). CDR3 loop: CASSERDSYNEQFF. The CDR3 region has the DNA TGCGCCAGCAGTGAGCGGGACTCCTACAATGAGCAGTTCTTC.

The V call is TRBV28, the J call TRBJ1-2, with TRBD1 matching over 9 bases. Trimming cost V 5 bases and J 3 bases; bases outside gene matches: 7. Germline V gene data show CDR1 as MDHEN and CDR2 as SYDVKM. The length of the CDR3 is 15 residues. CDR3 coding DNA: TGTGCCAGCAGTCCCCGGGACAGGGACCACTATGGCTACACCTTC. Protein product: CASSPRDRDHYGYTF.

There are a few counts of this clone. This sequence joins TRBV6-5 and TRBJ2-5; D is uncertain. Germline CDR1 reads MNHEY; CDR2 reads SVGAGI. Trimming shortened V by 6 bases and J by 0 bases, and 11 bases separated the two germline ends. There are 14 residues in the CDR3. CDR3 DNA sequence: TGTGCCAGCAGGGCCAACACAAACCAAGAGACCCAGTACTTC. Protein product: CASRANTNQETQYF.

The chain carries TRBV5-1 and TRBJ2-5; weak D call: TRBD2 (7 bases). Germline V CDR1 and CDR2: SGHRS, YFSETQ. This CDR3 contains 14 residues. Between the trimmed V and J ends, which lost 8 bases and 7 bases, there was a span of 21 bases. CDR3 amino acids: CASTLGGGSMTQYF. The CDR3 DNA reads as TGCGCCAGTACCCTAGGGGGGGGGTCAATGACCCAGTACTTC.

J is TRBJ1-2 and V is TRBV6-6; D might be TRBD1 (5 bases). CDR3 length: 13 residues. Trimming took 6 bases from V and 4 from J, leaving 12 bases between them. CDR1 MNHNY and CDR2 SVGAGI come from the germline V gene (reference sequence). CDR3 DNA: TGTGCCAGCAGGTTGACAGATGTCTATGGCTACACCTTC. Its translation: CASRLTDVYGYTF.

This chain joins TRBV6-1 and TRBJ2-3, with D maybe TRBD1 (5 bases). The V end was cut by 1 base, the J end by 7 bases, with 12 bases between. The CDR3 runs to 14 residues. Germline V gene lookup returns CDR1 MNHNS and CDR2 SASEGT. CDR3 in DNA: TGTGCCAGCAGTGAAGAGGGCAGGGCCCATACGCAGTATTTT. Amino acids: CASSEEGRAHTQYF.

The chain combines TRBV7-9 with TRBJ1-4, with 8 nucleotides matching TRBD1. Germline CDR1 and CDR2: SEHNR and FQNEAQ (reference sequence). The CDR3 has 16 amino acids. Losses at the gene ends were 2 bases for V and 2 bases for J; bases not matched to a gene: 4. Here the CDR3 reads CASSLIRTGTNEKLFF. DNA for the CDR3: TGTGCCAGCAGCTTAATACGGACAGGGACTAATGAAAAACTGTTTTTT.

The CDR3 bases are TGTGCCAGCAACCTCGGGGGGGGCGGGCAAGAGACCCAGTACTTC. Its translation: CASNLGGGGQETQYF. The V and J genes are TRBV7-2 and TRBJ2-5; 8 bases match TRBD2. Germline values: CDR1 SGHTA, CDR2 FQGNSA. The CDR3 length is 15 residues. The junction had 9 bases not matched to a gene; V was cut back by 7 bases and J by 2 bases.

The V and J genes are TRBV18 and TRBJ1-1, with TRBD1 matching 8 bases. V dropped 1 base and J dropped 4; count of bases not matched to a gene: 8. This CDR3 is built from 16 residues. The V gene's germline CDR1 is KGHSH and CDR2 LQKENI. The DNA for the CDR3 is TGTGCCAGCTCACCACTTGGACAGGGCGGGGGCACTGAAGCTTTCTTT. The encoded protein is CASSPLGQGGGTEAFF.

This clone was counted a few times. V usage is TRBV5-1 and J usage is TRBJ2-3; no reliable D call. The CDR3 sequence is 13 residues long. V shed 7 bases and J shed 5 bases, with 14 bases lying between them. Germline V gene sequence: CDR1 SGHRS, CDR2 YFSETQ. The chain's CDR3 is CASHPAVGDTQYF. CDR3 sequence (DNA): TGCGCCAGCCATCCGGCGGTGGGAGATACGCAGTATTTT.

This CDR3 is CASSQDFGGANYGYTF. CDR3 DNA: TGTGCCAGCAGCCAAGATTTTGGAGGGGCTAACTATGGCTACACCTTC. The genes are TRBV4-2 and TRBJ1-2, with a weak D call TRBD1 (5 bases). Germline V gene lookup returns CDR1 LGHNA and CDR2 YNFKEQ. With 0 bases removed from V and 0 bases from J, the gap between germline ends came to 11 bases. The CDR3 totals 16 residues.

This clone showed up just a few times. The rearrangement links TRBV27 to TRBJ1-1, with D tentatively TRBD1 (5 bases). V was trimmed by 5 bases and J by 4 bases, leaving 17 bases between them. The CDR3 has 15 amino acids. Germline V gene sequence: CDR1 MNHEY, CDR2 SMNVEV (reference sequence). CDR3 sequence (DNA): TGTGCCAGCAGTCTCTTCCAGGGCCCCGGCACTGAAGCTTTCTTT. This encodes CASSLFQGPGTEAFF.

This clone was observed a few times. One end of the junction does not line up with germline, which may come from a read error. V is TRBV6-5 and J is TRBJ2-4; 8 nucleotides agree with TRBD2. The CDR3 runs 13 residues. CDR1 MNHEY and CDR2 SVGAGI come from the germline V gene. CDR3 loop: CASSYTTSEPPFF. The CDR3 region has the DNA TGTGCCAGCAGTTACACGACTAGCGAGCCCCCTTTCTTC.

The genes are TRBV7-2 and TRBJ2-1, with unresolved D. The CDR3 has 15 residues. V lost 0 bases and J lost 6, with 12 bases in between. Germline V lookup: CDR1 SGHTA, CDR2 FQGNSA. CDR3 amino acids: CASSLASGVANEQFF. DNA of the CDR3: TGTGCCAGCAGCTTAGCTAGTGGTGTCGCCAATGAGCAGTTCTTC.

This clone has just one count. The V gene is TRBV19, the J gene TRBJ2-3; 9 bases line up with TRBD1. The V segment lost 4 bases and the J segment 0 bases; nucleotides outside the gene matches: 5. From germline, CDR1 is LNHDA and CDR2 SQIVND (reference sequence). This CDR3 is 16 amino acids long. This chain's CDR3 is CASSTLQGASTDTQYF. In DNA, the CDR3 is TGTGCCAGTAGTACTCTACAGGGGGCGAGCACAGATACGCAGTATTTT.

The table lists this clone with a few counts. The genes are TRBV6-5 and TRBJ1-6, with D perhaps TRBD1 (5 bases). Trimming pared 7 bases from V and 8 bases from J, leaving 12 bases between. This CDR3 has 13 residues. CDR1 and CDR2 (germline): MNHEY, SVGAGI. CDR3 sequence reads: CASTPTADSPLHF. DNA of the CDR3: TGTGCCAGCACCCCGACAGCCGATTCACCCCTCCACTTT.

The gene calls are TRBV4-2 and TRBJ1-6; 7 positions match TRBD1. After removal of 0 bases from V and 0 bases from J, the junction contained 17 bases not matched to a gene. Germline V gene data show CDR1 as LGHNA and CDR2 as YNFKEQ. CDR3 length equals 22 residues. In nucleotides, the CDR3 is TGTGCCAGCAGCCAAGATATTTCCCGCCGAAAGACAGGGAGCTCCTATAATTCACCCCTCCACTTT. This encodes CASSQDISRRKTGSSYNSPLHF.